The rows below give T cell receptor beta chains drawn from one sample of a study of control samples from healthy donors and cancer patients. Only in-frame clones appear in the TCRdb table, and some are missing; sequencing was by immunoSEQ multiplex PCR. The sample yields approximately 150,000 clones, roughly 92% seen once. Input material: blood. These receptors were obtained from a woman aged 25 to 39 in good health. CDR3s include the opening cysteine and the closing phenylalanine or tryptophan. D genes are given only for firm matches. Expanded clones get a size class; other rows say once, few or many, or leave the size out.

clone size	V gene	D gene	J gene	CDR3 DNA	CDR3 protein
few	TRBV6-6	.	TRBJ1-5	TGTGCCAGCACCGAGGTCGCCAATCAGCCCCAGCATTTT	CASTEVANQPQHF
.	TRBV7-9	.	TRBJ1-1	TGTGCCAGCAGCTTATACGCTTCCCAGAGCACTGAAGCTTTCTTT	CASSLYASQSTEAFF
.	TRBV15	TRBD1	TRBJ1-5	TGTGCCACCAGCAGACCTAGGACAGGGAACAATCAGCCCCAGCATTTT	CATSRPRTGNNQPQHF
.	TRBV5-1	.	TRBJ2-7	TGCGCCAGCAGCTTGGATCTAGCCGCCTCCTACGAGCAGTACTTC	CASSLDLAASYEQYF
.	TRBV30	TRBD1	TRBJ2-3	TGTGCCTGGACCGAAGGACAGGGTTCAGATACGCAGTATTTT	CAWTEGQGSDTQYF
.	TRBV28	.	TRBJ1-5	TGTGCCAGCAGTTTACTTACAGGGAACAATCAGCCCCAGCATTTT	CASSLLTGNNQPQHF
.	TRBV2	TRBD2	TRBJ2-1	TGTGCCAGAACTGGGACTAGCGGCTACAATGAGCAGTTCTTC	CARTGTSGYNEQFF
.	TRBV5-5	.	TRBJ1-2	TGTGCCAGCAGCTTTTCCGGGGGCGATCAAGTGGGCTACACCTTC	CASSFSGGDQVGYTF
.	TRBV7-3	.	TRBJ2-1	TGTGCCAGCAGCTTTGACAGGAAAACCTACAATGAGCAGTTCTTC	CASSFDRKTYNEQFF
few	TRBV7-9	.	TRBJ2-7	TGTGCCAGCGGGGCCGACTCCGGGAACGAGCAGTACTTC	CASGADSGNEQYF
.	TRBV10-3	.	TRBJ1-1	TGTGCCATCAGTGAGGTATCCAACACTGAAGCTTTCTTT	CAISEVSNTEAFF
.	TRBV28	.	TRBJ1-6	TGTGCCAGCAGCTTAAATGAAAATAATTCACCCCTCCACTTT	CASSLNENNSPLHF
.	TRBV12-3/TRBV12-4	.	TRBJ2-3	TGTGCCAGCAGTTTAGCGCAGACAGATACGCAGTATTTT	CASSLAQTDTQYF
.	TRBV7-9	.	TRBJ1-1	TGTGCCAGCACTGGGTTGGGGGTAACAGGGAATGAAGCTTTCTTT	CASTGLGVTGNEAFF
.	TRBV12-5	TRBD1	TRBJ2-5	TGTGCTAGTGGTCCACACGGTGACAGGGGAGAGACCCAGTACTTC	CASGPHGDRGETQYF
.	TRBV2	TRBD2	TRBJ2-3	TGTGCCAGTCAACCCGAAATACTAGCGACAGATACGCAGTATTTT	CASQPEILATDTQYF
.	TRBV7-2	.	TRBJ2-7	TGTGCCAGCAACTCTCAGACAGAGGTCTCCTACGAGCAGTACTTC	CASNSQTEVSYEQYF
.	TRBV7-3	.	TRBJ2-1	TGTGCCAGCAGCTTTGCAGGGGTCAACAATGAGCAGTTCTTC	CASSFAGVNNEQFF
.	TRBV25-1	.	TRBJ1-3	TGTGCCAGCAGTGAACATGGTAGGGCTTCTGGAAACACCATATATTTT	CASSEHGRASGNTIYF
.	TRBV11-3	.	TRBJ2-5	TGTGCCAGCAGCCCTTCGGGCGGAGGTATAGAGACCCAGTACTTC	CASSPSGGGIETQYF
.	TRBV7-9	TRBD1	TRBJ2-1	TGTGCCAGCGAGTGGACAGGGGCTTCCTACAATGAGCAGTTCTTC	CASEWTGASYNEQFF
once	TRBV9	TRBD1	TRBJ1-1	TGTGCCAGCAGCTGGGGGGACAGGGGCACTGAAGCTTTCTTT	CASSWGDRGTEAFF
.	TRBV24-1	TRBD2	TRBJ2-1	TGTGCCACTTCACAGTCGCCGGGACTAGCGGGATACAATGAGCAGTTCTTC	CATSQSPGLAGYNEQFF
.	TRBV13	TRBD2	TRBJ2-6	TGTGCCAGCAGCTTATTCGGGGGGGCGGGGGCCAACGTCCTGACTTTC	CASSLFGGAGANVLTF
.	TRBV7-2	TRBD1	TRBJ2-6	TGTGCCAGCAGCCCTCGACAGGGGGCTACTGGGGCCAACGTCCTGACTTTC	CASSPRQGATGANVLTF
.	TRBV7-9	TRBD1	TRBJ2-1	TGTGCCAGCAGCTTAGGACAGGGGGATGAGCAGTTCTTC	CASSLGQGDEQFF
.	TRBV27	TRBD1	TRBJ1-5	TGTGCCAGCAGTCCATCAGGGGGCTTTCAGCCCCAGCATTTT	CASSPSGGFQPQHF
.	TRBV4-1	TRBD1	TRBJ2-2	TGCGCCAGCAGCCAGCACGACAGGGTCACCGGGGAGCTGTTTTTT	CASSQHDRVTGELFF
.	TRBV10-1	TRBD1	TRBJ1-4	TGCGCCGGACAGGTCCCGAATGAAAAACTGTTTTTT	CAGQVPNEKLFF
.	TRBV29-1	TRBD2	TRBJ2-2	TGCAAACTAGCGGAGAGCACCGGGGAGCTGTTTTTT	CKLAESTGELFF